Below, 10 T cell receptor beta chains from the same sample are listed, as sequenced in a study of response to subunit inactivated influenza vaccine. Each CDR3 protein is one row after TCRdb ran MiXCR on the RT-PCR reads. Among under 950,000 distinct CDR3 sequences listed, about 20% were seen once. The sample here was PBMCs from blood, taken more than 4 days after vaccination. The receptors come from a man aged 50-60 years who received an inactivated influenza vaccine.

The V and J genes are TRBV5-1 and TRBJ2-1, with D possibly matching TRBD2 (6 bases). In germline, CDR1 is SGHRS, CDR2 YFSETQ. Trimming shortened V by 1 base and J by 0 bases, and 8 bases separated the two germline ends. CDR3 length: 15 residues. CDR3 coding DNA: TGCGCCAGCAGCTTGCCTAGCGTCTCCTACAATGAGCAGTTCTTC. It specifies CASSLPSVSYNEQFF.

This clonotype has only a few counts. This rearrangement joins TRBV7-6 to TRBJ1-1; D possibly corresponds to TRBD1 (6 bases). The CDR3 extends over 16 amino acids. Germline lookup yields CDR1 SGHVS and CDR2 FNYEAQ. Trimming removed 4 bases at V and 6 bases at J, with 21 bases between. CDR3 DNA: TGTGCCAGCAGCTCCGGACAGCTTCTGAAGAGAGCTGAAGCTTTCTTT. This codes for CASSSGQLLKRAEAFF. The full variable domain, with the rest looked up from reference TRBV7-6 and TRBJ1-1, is GAGVSQSPRYKVTKRGQDVALRCDPISGHVSLYWYRQALGQGPEFLTYFNYEAQQDKSGLPNDRFSAERPEGSISTLTIQRTEQRDSAMYRCASSSGQLLKRAEAFFGQGTRLTVV.

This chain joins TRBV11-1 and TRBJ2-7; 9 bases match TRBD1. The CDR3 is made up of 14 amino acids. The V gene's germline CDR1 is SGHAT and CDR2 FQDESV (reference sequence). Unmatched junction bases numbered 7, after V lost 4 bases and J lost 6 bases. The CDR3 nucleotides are TGTGCCAGCAGCTCCGGGACAGGGTCTATCGAGCAGTACTTC. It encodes CASSSGTGSIEQYF.

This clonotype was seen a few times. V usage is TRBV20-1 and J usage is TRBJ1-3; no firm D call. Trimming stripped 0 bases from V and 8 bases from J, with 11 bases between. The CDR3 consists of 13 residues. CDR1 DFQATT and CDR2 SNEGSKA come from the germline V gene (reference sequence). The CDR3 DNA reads TGCAGTGCTAGAGACCGTACTCGCGACACCATATATTTT. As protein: CSARDRTRDTIYF.

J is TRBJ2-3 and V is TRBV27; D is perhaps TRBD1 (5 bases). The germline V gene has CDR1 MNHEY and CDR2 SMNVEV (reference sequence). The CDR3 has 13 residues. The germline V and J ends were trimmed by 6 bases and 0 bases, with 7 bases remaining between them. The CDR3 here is CASRQASTDTQYF. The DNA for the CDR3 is TGTGCCAGCAGACAGGCTAGCACAGATACGCAGTATTTT.

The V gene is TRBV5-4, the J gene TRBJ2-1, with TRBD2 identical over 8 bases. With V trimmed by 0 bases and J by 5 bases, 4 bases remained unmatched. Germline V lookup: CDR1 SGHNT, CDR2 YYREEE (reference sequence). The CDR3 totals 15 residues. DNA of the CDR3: TGTGCCAGCAGCTTGGGAGCGGGAGTGAACAATGAGCAGTTCTTC. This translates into CASSLGAGVNNEQFF.

The CDR3 reads CSARARGGTEAFF. The CDR3 DNA follows: TGCAGTGCTAGAGCCAGGGGAGGCACTGAAGCTTTCTTT. V gene TRBV20-1 combines with J gene TRBJ1-1; weak D call: TRBD1 (6 bases). CDR1 is DFQATT, CDR2 SNEGSKA, per germline (reference sequence). This CDR3 contains 13 residues. The V end was cut by 1 base, the J end by 4 bases, with 10 bases between.

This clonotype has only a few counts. The CDR3 coding sequence is TGCAGTGCTCAGACAGGCATCAATCAGCCCCAGCATTTT. This translates into CSAQTGINQPQHF. The chain joins TRBV20-1 to TRBJ1-5, with TRBD1 as a possible D gene (6 bases). The V end was cut by 5 bases, the J end by 3 bases, with 11 bases between. The CDR3 covers 13 residues. In germline, CDR1 is DFQATT, CDR2 SNEGSKA (reference sequence).

This CDR3 is CASSQPGQAERETQYF. As DNA, the CDR3 is TGCGCCAGCAGCCAACCCGGACAGGCAGAAAGAGAGACCCAGTACTTC. The J gene is TRBJ2-5, the V gene TRBV4-1, with TRBD1 matching over 7 bases. With V trimmed by 2 bases and J by 4 bases, 10 bases remained unmatched. CDR1 and CDR2 from the germline V gene are MGHRA and YSYEKL. The CDR3 extends over 16 amino acids.

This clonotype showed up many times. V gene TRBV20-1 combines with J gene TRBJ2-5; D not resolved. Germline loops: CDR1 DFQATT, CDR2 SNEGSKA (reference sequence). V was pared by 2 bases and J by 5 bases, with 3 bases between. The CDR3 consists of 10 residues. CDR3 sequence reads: CSARLETQYF. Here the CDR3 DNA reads TGCAGTGCTAGATTGGAGACCCAGTACTTC.